The 9 T cell receptor beta chains below were found in one sample sequenced in a study of T-cell reconstitution after alpha-beta-depleted transplantation in children (TCRdb year 2016). The treatment or condition tag for this specimen amounts to: allogeneic hematopoietic cell transplantation with graft depleted of TCRalphabeta T cells and CD19 B cells. Library preparation was by PCR. These reads were obtained on an Illumina HiSeq 2500. To normalize quantification of the TCRbeta repertoire, the TCR libraries were built with molecular barcoding that relied on unique molecular identifiers. TCRdb ran its own pipeline on the public reads, namely fastp trimming at Q25 and MiXCR clone calling, and kept in-frame beta chains. Identical CDR3 protein sequences are pooled into one entry, listed with their most common genes and DNA. In this sample the table shows hundreds of thousands of distinct CDR3 sequences, 16% of which occur a single time. The top ten constitute 5% of the sample.

The sequenced sample was PBMCs, mostly from graft donor cells, obtained 360 days after TCRalphabeta/CD19-depleted stem cell transplant. These receptors were taken from a male patient younger than 18 who had a stem cell transplant for acute lymphoblastic leukemia, so the T cells may come from the graft donor.

CDR3 nucleotide sequence: TGTGCCAGCAGCGTAGTCGGTAGCGAGCAGTTCTTC. Translated: CASSVVGSEQFF. The chain recombines TRBV9 with TRBJ2-1; D call uncertain. This CDR3 contains 12 residues. V was clipped by 0 bases and J by 10 bases, with 8 bases between them. Germline values: CDR1 SGDLS, CDR2 YYNGEE.

This chain connects TRBV15 to TRBJ2-2, with 7 bases aligning to TRBD2. Germline V gene data show CDR1 as LNHNV and CDR2 as YYDKDF (reference sequence). The CDR3 has 13 amino acids. Trimming removed 7 bases from V and 6 bases from J; junction bases left unmatched: 5. The CDR3 bases are TGTGCCACCACCCGGGGGGTGGCCGGGGAGCTGTTTTTT. It specifies CATTRGVAGELFF.

The chain employs TRBV7-9 and TRBJ2-3, with TRBD2 identical over 7 bases. Trimming took 1 base from V and 4 from J; bases not matched to a gene: 8. From germline, CDR1 is SEHNR and CDR2 FQNEAQ (reference sequence). The CDR3 spans 16 residues. The CDR3 DNA follows: TGTGCCAGCAGCTTAGTAGGTGCGGGAGAGGCAGATACGCAGTATTTT. Translating gives CASSLVGAGEADTQYF.

This clonotype came up a few times. The V gene is TRBV5-1, the J gene TRBJ2-7; 8 bases agree with TRBD2. V dropped 2 bases and J dropped 4; count of bases not matched to a gene: 8. The CDR3 contains 15 residues. Germline lookup yields CDR1 SGHRS and CDR2 YFSETQ. For the CDR3, the DNA is TGCGCCAGCAGCTTAGCCAGCGGGAGATTGTACGAGCAGTACTTC. Translation: CASSLASGRLYEQYF.

In this sample, this clonotype turned up many times. This chain links TRBV7-2 with TRBJ2-4; TRBD2 matches 9 bases. Germline-derived CDR1 and CDR2 are SGHTA and FQGNSA. The CDR3 has 14 residues. Trimming at V came to 6 bases and at J to 6 bases, leaving 6 bases not matched to a gene. The CDR3 bases are TGTGCCAGCAGGTTTAGCGGGAGTAGAAACATTCAGTACTTC. This sequence encodes CASRFSGSRNIQYF.

This clonotype was counted only a few times. V is TRBV27 and J is TRBJ2-4, with D unresolved. V dropped 10 bases and J dropped 5 bases, with 18 bases sitting between them. The CDR3 length is 14 residues. Germline V gene sequence: CDR1 MNHEY, CDR2 SMNVEV (reference sequence). The CDR3 sequence: CATSSLHGQNIQYF. For the CDR3, the DNA is TGTGCCACATCATCTCTTCACGGGCAAAACATTCAGTACTTC.

This clonotype was detected only a few times. The CDR3 DNA follows: TGTGCCAGCAGCCCTGCGACAGGGGTTCAAGGCAAAAACATTCAGTACTTC. Translation gives CASSPATGVQGKNIQYF. The chain couples TRBV14 to TRBJ2-4, with 8 bases fitting TRBD1. The CDR3 is 17 amino acids. After removal of 4 bases from V and 3 bases from J, the junction contained 11 bases not matched to a gene. Germline CDR1 reads SGHDN; CDR2 reads FVKESK. The entire variable domain, with the rest obtained from reference TRBV14 and TRBJ2-4, is as follows: EAGVTQFPSHSVIEKGQTVTLRCDPISGHDNLYWYRRVMGKEIKFLLHFVKESKQDESGMPNNRFLAERTGGTYSTLKVQPAELEDSGVYFCASSPATGVQGKNIQYFGAGTRLSVL.

This clonotype came up a few times. The rearrangement uses TRBV20-1 and TRBJ2-7; a weak D match, TRBD1 (6 bases). Germline CDR1 reads DFQATT; CDR2 reads SNEGSKA (reference sequence). CDR3 size: 13 residues. Between the trimmed V and J ends, which lost 1 base and 0 bases, there was a span of 7 bases. The CDR3 is CSARVQGSYEQYF. The CDR3, as DNA: TGCAGTGCTAGAGTACAGGGCTCCTACGAGCAGTACTTC.

This chain joins TRBV5-1 and TRBJ2-7; D possibly uses TRBD1 or TRBD2 (5 bases each). V was clipped by 7 bases and J by 1 base, with 18 bases between them. The germline V gene has CDR1 SGHRS and CDR2 YFSETQ. This CDR3 comprises 15 residues. Here the CDR3 reads CASWDLQGPSYEQYF. The CDR3 bases are TGCGCCAGCTGGGATTTGCAGGGACCTTCCTACGAGCAGTACTTC.